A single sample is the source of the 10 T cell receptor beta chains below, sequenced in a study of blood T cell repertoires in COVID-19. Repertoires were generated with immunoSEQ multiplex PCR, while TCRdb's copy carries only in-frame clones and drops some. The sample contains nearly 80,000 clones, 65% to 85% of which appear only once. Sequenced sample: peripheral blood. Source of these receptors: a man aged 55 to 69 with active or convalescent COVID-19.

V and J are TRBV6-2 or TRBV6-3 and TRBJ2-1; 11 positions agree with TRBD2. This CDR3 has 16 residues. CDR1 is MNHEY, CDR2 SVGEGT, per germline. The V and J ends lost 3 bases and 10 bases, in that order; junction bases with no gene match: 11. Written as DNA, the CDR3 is TGTGCCAGCAGTTATACGGGACTAGCGGATTCGGGCGAGCAGTTCTTC. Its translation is CASSYTGLADSGEQFF.

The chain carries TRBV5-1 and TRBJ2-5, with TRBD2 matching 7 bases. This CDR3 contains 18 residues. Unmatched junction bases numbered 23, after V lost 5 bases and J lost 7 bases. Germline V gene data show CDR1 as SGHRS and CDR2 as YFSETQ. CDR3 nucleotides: TGCGCCAGCAGGGACGGGGGGAACGCAGTGGGGCCCCGGGCGACCCAGTACTTC. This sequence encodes CASRDGGNAVGPRATQYF. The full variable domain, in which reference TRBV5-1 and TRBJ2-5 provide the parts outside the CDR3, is KAGVTQTPRYLIKTRGQQVTLSCSPISGHRSVSWYQQTPGQGLQFLFEYFSETQRNKGNFPGRFSGRQFSNSRSEMNVSTLELGDSALYLCASRDGGNAVGPRATQYFGPGTRLLVL.

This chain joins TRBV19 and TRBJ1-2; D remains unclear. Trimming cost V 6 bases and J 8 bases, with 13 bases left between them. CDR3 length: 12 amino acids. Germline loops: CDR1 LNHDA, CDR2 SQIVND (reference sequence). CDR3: CASSPHAAGYTF. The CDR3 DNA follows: TGTGCCAGTAGCCCGCATGCGGCGGGCTACACCTTC. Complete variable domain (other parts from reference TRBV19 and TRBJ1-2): DGGITQSPKYLFRKEGQNVTLSCEQNLNHDAMYWYRQDPGQGLRLIYYSQIVNDFQKGDIAEGYSVSREKKESFPLTVTSAQKNPTAFYLCASSPHAAGYTFGSGTRLTVV.

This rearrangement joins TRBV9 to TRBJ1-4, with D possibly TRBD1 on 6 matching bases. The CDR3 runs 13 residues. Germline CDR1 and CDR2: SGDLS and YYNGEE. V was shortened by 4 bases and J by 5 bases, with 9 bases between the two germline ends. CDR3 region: CASSRTDNEKLFF. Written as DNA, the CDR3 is TGTGCCAGCAGCCGGACAGACAATGAAAAACTGTTTTTT.

CDR3 sequence: CASSLGTGSAEAFF. Here the CDR3 DNA reads TGCGCCAGCAGCCTCGGGACAGGGAGCGCTGAAGCTTTCTTT. The chain uses TRBV5-1 and TRBJ1-1; TRBD1 agrees at 9 bases. V shed 4 bases and J 6 bases; nucleotides not matched to a gene: 7. CDR3 length equals 14 residues. Germline CDR1 reads SGHRS; CDR2 reads YFSETQ.

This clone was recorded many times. DNA for the CDR3: TGTGCCAGCTCACCGATGGGGGCGGGAGATACGCAGTATTTT. Amino acids: CASSPMGAGDTQYF. The chain combines TRBV18 with TRBJ2-3; TRBD1 might be the D (6 bases). This CDR3 region has 14 residues. V gave up 3 bases and J gave up 5 bases, with 12 bases separating them. The germline CDR1 and CDR2 sequences are KGHSH and LQKENI. The full variable domain, with the rest looked up from reference TRBV18 and TRBJ2-3, is NAGVMQNPRHLVRRRGQEARLRCSPMKGHSHVYWYRQLPEEGLKFMVYLQKENIIDESGMPKERFSAEFPKEGPSILRIQQVVRGDSAAYFCASSPMGAGDTQYFGPGTRLTVL.

The CDR3 bases are TGTGCCAGCAGCGCCGAGGCCTCAATGGGACTAGGCTACACCTTC. Protein sequence: CASSAEASMGLGYTF. The gene calls are TRBV11-2 and TRBJ1-2, with D tentatively TRBD1 (5 bases). Germline V CDR1 and CDR2: SGHAT, FQNNGV. Trimming shortened V by 5 bases and J by 8 bases, and 21 bases separated the two germline ends. This CDR3 is built from 15 residues.

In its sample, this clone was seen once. CDR3 region: CASSLAGDREYEQYF. CDR3 in DNA: TGTGCCAGCAGCTTAGCGGGGGACAGGGAGTACGAGCAGTACTTC. The chain recombines TRBV7-2 with TRBJ2-7, with 9 bases matching TRBD1. The CDR3 runs to 15 residues. V trimming: 0 bases; J trimming: 4 bases; junction bases outside the gene matches: 4. Germline V gives CDR1 SGHTA, CDR2 FQGNSA.

In nucleotides, the CDR3 is TGTGCCAGCAGCCTGCAGCAGGGTTACGCAGATACGCAGTATTTT. Translation: CASSLQQGYADTQYF. This chain connects TRBV7-9 to TRBJ2-3; TRBD1 is a possible D gene (5 bases). This CDR3 comprises 15 residues. V dropped 5 bases and J dropped 4 bases, with 16 bases sitting between them. The germline V gene has CDR1 SEHNR and CDR2 FQNEAQ (reference sequence). Filled out from reference TRBV7-9 and TRBJ2-3, the complete variable domain reads DTGVSQNPRHKITKRGQNVTFRCDPISEHNRLYWYRQTLGQGPEFLTYFQNEAQLEKSRLLSDRFSAERPKGSFSTLEIQRTEQGDSAMYLCASSLQQGYADTQYFGPGTRLTVL.

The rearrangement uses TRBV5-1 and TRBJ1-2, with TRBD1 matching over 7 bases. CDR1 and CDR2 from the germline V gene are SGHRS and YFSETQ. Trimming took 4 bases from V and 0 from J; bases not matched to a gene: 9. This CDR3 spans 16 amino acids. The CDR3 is CASSPRTGGPNYGYTF. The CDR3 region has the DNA TGCGCCAGCAGCCCCCGGACAGGCGGGCCTAACTATGGCTACACCTTC.